This TCR beta chain was obtained from a study of control samples from healthy donors and cancer patients. In its sample, this clone was seen once. The CDR3 is 13 amino acids. Germline CDR1 reads WSHSY; CDR2 reads SAAADI. V shed 7 bases, J shed 1 base, and the junction held 3 bases outside the gene matches. Using immunoSEQ multiplex PCR, the repertoire was profiled, and TCRdb retains in-frame clones only, with some absent. This sample carries approximately 150,000 clones, roughly 86% of them seen once, and the ten largest clones take just over 7.5%. The chain combines TRBV10-2 with TRBJ2-5; 7 positions agree with TRBD1. This clonotype was sampled from a man aged 45 to 65 with head and neck cancer. Source material: PBMCs. CDR3 protein: CASTGTVQETQYF. In nucleotides, the CDR3 is TGCGCCAGCACTGGGACAGTCCAAGAGACCCAGTACTTC.